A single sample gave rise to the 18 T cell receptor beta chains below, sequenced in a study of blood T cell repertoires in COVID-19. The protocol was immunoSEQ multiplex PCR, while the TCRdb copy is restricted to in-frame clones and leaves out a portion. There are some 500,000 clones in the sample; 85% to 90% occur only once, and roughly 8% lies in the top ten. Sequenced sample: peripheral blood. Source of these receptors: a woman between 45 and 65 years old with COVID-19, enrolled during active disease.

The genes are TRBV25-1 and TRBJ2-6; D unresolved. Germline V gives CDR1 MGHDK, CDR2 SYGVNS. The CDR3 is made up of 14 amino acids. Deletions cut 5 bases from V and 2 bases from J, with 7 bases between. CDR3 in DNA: TGTGCCAGCAGTAGCTCCGCTGGGGCCAACGTCCTGACTTTC. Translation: CASSSSAGANVLTF.

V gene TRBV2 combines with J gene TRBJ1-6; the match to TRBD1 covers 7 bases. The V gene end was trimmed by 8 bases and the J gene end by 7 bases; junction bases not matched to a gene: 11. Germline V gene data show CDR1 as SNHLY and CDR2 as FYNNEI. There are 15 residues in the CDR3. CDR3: CASGFDRAENSPLHF. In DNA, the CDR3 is TGTGCCAGCGGATTCGACAGGGCGGAAAATTCACCCCTCCACTTT.

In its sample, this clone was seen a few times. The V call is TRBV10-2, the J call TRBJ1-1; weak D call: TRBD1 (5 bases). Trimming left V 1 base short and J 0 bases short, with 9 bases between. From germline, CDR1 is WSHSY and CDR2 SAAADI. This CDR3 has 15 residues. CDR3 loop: CASSELQVVNTEAFF. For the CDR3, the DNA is TGCGCCAGCAGTGAGTTACAGGTAGTGAACACTGAAGCTTTCTTT.

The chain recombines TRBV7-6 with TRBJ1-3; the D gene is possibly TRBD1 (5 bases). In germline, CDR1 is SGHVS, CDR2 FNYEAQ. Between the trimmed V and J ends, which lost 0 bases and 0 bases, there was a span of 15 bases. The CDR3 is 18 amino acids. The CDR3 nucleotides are TGTGCCAGCAGCTTAGCTCGCGGCAGGGCCTTCTCTGGAAACACCATATATTTT. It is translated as CASSLARGRAFSGNTIYF. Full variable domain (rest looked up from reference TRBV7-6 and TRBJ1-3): GAGVSQSPRYKVTKRGQDVALRCDPISGHVSLYWYRQALGQGPEFLTYFNYEAQQDKSGLPNDRFSAERPEGSISTLTIQRTEQRDSAMYRCASSLARGRAFSGNTIYFGEGSWLTVV.

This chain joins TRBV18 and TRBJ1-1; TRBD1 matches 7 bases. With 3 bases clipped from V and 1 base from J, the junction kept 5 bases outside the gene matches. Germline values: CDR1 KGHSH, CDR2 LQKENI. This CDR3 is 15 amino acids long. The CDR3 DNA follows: TGTGCCAGCTCACCTACAGGGGTTTCGAACACTGAAGCTTTCTTT. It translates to CASSPTGVSNTEAFF.

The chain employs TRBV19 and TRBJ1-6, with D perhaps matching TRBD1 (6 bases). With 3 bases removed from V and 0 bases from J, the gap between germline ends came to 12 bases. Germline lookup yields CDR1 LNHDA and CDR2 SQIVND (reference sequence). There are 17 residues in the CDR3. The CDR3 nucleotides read TGTGCCAGTAGTATCGGCCAGGGGAGCTCCTATAATTCACCCCTCCACTTT. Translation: CASSIGQGSSYNSPLHF.

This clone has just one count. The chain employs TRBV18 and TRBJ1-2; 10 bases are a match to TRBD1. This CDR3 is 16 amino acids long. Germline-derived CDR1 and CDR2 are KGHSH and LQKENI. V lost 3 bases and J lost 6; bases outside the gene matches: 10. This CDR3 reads CASSPDETGGGNGYTF. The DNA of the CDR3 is TGTGCCAGCTCACCGGACGAGACAGGGGGCGGGAATGGCTACACCTTC.

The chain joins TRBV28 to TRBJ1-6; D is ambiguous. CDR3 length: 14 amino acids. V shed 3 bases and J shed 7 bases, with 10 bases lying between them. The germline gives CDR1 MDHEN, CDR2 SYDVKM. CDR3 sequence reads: CASSFPRRNSPLHF. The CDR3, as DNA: TGTGCCAGCAGTTTCCCTCGCCGGAATTCACCCCTCCACTTT. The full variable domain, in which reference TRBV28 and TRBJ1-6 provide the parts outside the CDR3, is DVKVTQSSRYLVKRTGEKVFLECVQDMDHENMFWYRQDPGLGLRLIYFSYDVKMKEKGDIPEGYSVSREKKERFSLILESASTNQTSMYLCASSFPRRNSPLHFGNGTRLTVT.

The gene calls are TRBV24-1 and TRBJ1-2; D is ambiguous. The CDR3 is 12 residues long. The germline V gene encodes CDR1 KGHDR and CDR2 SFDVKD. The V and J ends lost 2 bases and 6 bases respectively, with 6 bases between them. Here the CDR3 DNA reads TGTGCCACCAGTGATTCCGGGGATGGCTACACCTTC. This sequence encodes CATSDSGDGYTF.

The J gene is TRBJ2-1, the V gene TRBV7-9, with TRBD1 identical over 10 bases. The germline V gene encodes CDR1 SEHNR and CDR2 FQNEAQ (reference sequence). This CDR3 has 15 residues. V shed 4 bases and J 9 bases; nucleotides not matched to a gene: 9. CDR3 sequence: CASSSPGTGDIEQFF. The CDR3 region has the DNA TGTGCCAGCAGCTCACCCGGGACAGGGGACATTGAGCAGTTCTTC.

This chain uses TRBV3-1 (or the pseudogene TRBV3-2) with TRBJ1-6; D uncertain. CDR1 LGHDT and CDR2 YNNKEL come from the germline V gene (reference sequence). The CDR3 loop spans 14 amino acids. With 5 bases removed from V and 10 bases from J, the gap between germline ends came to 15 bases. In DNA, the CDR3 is TGTGCCAGCAGCATACCGGGGTCTGAATCACCCCTCCACTTT. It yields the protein CASSIPGSESPLHF.

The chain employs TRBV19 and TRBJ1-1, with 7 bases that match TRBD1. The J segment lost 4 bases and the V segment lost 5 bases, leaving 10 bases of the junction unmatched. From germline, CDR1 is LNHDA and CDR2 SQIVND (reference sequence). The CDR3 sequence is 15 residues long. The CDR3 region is CASSQTRDRVTEAFF. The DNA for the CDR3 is TGTGCCAGTAGTCAGACCCGGGACAGAGTCACTGAAGCTTTCTTT.

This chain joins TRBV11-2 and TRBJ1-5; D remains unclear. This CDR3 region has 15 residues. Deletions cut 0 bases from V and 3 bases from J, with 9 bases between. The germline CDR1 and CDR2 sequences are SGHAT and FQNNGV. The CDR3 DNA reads TGTGCCAGCAGCTTAGATTCAGGAAACAATCAGCCCCAGCATTTT. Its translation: CASSLDSGNNQPQHF.

CDR3 amino acids: CASSLGMGGTQETQYF. The CDR3, as DNA: TGCGCCAGCAGCTTGGGCATGGGGGGGACACAAGAGACCCAGTACTTC. The genes are TRBV5-1 and TRBJ2-5, with a weak D call TRBD2 (7 bases). CDR1 is SGHRS, CDR2 YFSETQ, per germline. The V and J ends lost 0 bases and 2 bases respectively, with 14 bases between them. This CDR3 is built from 16 residues. Full variable domain (missing parts from reference TRBV5-1 and TRBJ2-5): KAGVTQTPRYLIKTRGQQVTLSCSPISGHRSVSWYQQTPGQGLQFLFEYFSETQRNKGNFPGRFSGRQFSNSRSEMNVSTLELGDSALYLCASSLGMGGTQETQYFGPGTRLLVL.

In DNA form, the CDR3 reads TGTGCCAGCTCACTGAGATCGGGGGGACTTAGCACAGATACGCAGTATTTT. Encoded protein: CASSLRSGGLSTDTQYF. This chain uses TRBV18 with TRBJ2-3; 7 bases line up with TRBD2. Germline V gene lookup returns CDR1 KGHSH and CDR2 LQKENI. The CDR3 loop spans 17 amino acids. V shed 4 bases, J shed 0 bases, and the junction held 10 bases outside the gene matches. The variable domain in full, completed from reference TRBV18 and TRBJ2-3, reads NAGVMQNPRHLVRRRGQEARLRCSPMKGHSHVYWYRQLPEEGLKFMVYLQKENIIDESGMPKERFSAEFPKEGPSILRIQQVVRGDSAAYFCASSLRSGGLSTDTQYFGPGTRLTVL.

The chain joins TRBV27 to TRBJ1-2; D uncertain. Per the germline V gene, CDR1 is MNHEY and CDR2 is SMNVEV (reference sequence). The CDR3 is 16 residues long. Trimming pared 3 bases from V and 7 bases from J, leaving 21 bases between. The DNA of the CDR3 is TGTGCCAGCAGTTTGAAGGCATTTTCGGGTCAGTCTGGCTACACCTTC. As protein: CASSLKAFSGQSGYTF.

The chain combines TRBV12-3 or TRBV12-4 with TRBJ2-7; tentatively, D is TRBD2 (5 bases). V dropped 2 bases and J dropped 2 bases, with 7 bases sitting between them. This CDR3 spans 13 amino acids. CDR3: CASSLSGTYEQYF. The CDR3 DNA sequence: TGTGCCAGCAGTTTATCCGGGACCTACGAGCAGTACTTC.

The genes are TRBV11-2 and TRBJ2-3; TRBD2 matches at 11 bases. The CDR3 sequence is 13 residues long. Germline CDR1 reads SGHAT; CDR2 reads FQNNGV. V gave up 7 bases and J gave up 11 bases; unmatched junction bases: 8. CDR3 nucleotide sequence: TGTGCCAGCAATCTAGCGGGGGGAGGTAGGCAGTATTTT. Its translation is CASNLAGGGRQYF.